The present TCR beta chain was sequenced within a study of blood T cell repertoires in COVID-19. Study details: Nucleic acid was either cDNA or gDNA, and it came from T cells, B-cell-depleted T cells, or PBMCs.

Seattle's enrolled individuals joined amid active infection and were then monitored longitudinally. Authors' processing steps: The authors estimated nucleated cell counts from reference gene primer amplification. The method was immunoSEQ multiplex PCR; TCRdb's version includes in-frame clones alone and lacks a portion of them. D and trimming were read from the DNA, whereas the V and J calls and clone size are those reported in that table. The table lists 50,000 or so clones, 80% to 95% of them singletons. The specimen sequenced was peripheral blood. The receptor was isolated from a man in his sixties with COVID-19, enrolled during active disease.

In DNA form, the CDR3 reads TGTGCCAGCAGTGGGGGACTAGCGGAGAGTGGCTTCTTTTACGAGCAGTACTTC. Translating it yields CASSGGLAESGFFYEQYF. The chain joins TRBV2 to TRBJ2-7; 11 bases are shared with TRBD2. V lost 4 bases and J lost 4; bases outside the gene matches: 15. The germline V gene has CDR1 SNHLY and CDR2 FYNNEI. The CDR3 is 18 amino acids.